This T cell receptor beta chain emerged from a study of response to subunit inactivated influenza vaccine. The study's findings and limits: Each seasonal influenza vaccination, the authors suggested, recruits few new T cells.

The CDR3 has 15 residues. The J segment lost 4 bases and the V segment lost 1 base, leaving 3 bases of the junction unmatched. Per the germline V gene, CDR1 is DFQATT and CDR2 is SNEGSKA (reference sequence). TCRdb processed the RT-PCR reads anew with MiXCR; each CDR3 protein has one entry. Among fewer than 700,000 distinct CDR3 sequences, 10% to 15% were seen once, and the ten largest hold around 13%. Of note for this clonotype: Its specificity is unknown.

This chain links TRBV20-1 with TRBJ2-2, with 10 bases aligning to TRBD2. The specimen comprised PBMCs from blood, sampled 40 to 50 days after vaccination. The receptor was isolated from a man aged 50 or older who received an inactivated influenza vaccine. For the CDR3, the DNA is TGCAGTGCTAGAGCAAGCGGGGGGGCCACCGGGGAGCTGTTTTTT. Translation: CSARASGGATGELFF.